What follows is one T cell receptor (beta chain) and its context. Its antigen is currently unknown. Treatment denoted: around 19 received Ad26.COV2.S at low or high dose, single or two shots; about five received placebo; per-sample allocation not given. Samples were taken on day 63 after the first vaccine or placebo injection. These data originate in a study of Ad26.COV2.S vaccination and SARS-CoV-2 variants. Across the study: In the COV1001 trial, the donor was in the Ad26.COV2.S arm.

Germline loops: CDR1 LGHDT, CDR2 YNNKEL (reference sequence). Trimming pared 5 bases from V and 1 base from J, leaving 12 bases between. The CDR3 is 14 amino acids. Study-level points and caveats: It is possible that the TCR breadth and depth analyses underestimated the total T cell responses. Post-vaccination breadth of spike-specific CD8+ and CD4+ T cell responses was reportedly substantial. Placebo recipients had lower spike-specific TCR breadth than vaccine recipients.

Some clones are missing from TCRdb's copy, which holds only in-frame ones; the method was immunoSEQ multiplex PCR. Of fewer than 500,000 clones listed, roughly 88% are singletons. This chain links TRBV3-1 (or the pseudogene TRBV3-2) with TRBJ2-7; D is uncertain. The sample consisted of peripheral blood, taken in a trial of Ad26.COV2.S vaccine versus placebo. This receptor was identified in a person between 18 and 59 years old who received the Ad26.COV2.S COVID-19 vaccine or a placebo. The CDR3: CASSMAILSYEQYF. The CDR3 DNA is TGTGCCAGCAGCATGGCTATCCTGTCCTACGAGCAGTACTTC.